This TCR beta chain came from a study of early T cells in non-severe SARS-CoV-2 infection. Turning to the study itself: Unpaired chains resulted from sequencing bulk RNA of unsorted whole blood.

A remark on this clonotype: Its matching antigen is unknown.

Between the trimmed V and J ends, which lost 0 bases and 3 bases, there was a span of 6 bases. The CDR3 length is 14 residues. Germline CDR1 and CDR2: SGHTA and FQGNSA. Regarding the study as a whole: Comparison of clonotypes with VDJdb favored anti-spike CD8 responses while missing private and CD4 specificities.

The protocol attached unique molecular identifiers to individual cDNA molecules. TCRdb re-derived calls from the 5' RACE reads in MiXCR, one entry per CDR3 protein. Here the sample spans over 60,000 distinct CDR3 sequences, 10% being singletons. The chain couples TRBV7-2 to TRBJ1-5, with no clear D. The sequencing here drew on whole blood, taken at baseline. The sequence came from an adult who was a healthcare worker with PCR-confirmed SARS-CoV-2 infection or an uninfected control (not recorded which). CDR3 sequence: CASSLALDNQPQHF. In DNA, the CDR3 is TGTGCCAGCAGCTTAGCGCTAGACAATCAGCCCCAGCATTTT.